Listed below are T cell receptor beta chains from one sample, sequenced in a study of T cell responses to AZD1222 COVID-19 vaccine. Clones were sequenced by immunoSEQ multiplex PCR, and TCRdb holds only the in-frame ones, with some missing. The data contain 120,000 or so clones, approximately 85% of them singletons. This sample comprised peripheral blood, obtained on day 0 of AZD1222 vaccination. The receptors stem from an adult in good health. The conserved cysteine and the conserved F or W are not part of the CDR3 here. The D gene is left open where the match is weak.

J gene	D gene	V gene	CDR3 protein
TRBJ2-2	NA	TRBV18	ASSPISGNTGELF
TRBJ1-2	TRBD1	TRBV19	ASSIDRTGGYYGYT
TRBJ1-4	NA	TRBV4-1	ASSQGDQEFEKLF
TRBJ1-3	NA	TRBV7-4	ASSLGGSPSSGNTIY
TRBJ2-5	NA	TRBV7-9	ASRYGGGETQY
TRBJ1-3	NA	TRBV9	ASSVGEGSGNTIY
TRBJ2-2	NA	TRBV4-2	ASSPGPGGTSNTGELF
TRBJ1-1	NA	TRBV5-1	ATSSGNTEAF
TRBJ1-1	NA	TRBV7-3	ASSRRAGRGEAF
TRBJ2-2	TRBD1	TRBV7-7	ASSLVQGAGTGELF
TRBJ2-1	TRBD1	TRBV10-1	ASSESATGSYNEQF
TRBJ1-4	TRBD1	TRBV30	AWSPGQGAPEGEKLF
TRBJ2-7	TRBD1	TRBV30	AWDRAAVGEQY
TRBJ2-2	TRBD2	TRBV5-1	ASSTGLGPANTGELF
TRBJ1-1	NA	TRBV5-8	ASSNRGNTEAF
TRBJ1-2	NA	TRBV5-6	ASSLTGNRDYGYT
TRBJ1-1	NA	TRBV4-1	ASSLPTLNTEAF
TRBJ2-1	NA	TRBV6-5	ASRVDGGNEQF
TRBJ1-1	NA	TRBV3-1/TRBV3-2	ASSQLVTSEAF
TRBJ2-7	NA	TRBV27	ASRRTERAGEQY
TRBJ2-3	NA	TRBV11-2	ASSSDKGRADTQY
TRBJ2-7	NA	TRBV7-3	ASSLIDGYEQY
TRBJ1-5	NA	TRBV3-1/TRBV3-2	ASSQGSFYQPQH
TRBJ1-4	TRBD1	TRBV7-2	ATGRQGTTNEKLF
TRBJ2-7	TRBD2	TRBV4-2	ASSQEGASGAYEQY
TRBJ2-7	NA	TRBV4-3	ASSQERTASYEQY
TRBJ2-7	TRBD2	TRBV5-4	ASSLGGLESYEQY
TRBJ2-3	NA	TRBV10-3	AISESTGTDTQY
TRBJ2-7	NA	TRBV11-2	ASSPPGRPNRAGEQY
TRBJ2-7	NA	TRBV18	ASSPGLYYEQY
TRBJ1-1	TRBD1	TRBV6-5	ASRQGQLNTEAF
TRBJ1-2	NA	TRBV4-1	ASSQGLVAGKYGYT
TRBJ2-3	TRBD2	TRBV5-4	ASSLRLAGSTDTQY
TRBJ2-2	NA	TRBV7-9	ASRNPNTGELF
TRBJ1-1	NA	TRBV2	ASGTEMNTEAF
TRBJ2-5	NA	TRBV6-5	ASSLRIPQETQY
TRBJ1-2	NA	TRBV11-2	ASSHIRHSRDSGYT
TRBJ2-7	TRBD1	TRBV10-1	ASSETGQGTREQY
TRBJ1-3	NA	TRBV19	ASTSQADGNTIY
TRBJ2-7	TRBD2	TRBV7-8	ASSPTSGRSYEQY
TRBJ1-5	NA	TRBV5-4	ATRLENQPQH
TRBJ2-3	NA	TRBV5-5	ASSLATGDTQY
TRBJ1-6	NA	TRBV27	ASSLSDGLGLTLH